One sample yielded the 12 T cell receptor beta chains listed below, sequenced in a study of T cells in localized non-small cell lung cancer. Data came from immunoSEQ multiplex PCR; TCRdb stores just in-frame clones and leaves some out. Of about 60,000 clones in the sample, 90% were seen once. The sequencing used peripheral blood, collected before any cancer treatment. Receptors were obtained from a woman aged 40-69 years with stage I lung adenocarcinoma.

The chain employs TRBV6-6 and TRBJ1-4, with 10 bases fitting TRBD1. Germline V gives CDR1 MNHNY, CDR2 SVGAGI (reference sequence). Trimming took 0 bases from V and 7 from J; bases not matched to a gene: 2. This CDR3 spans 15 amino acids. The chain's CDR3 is CASSYSTGGVEKLFF. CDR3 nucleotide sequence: TGTGCCAGCAGTTACTCGACAGGGGGCGTTGAAAAACTGTTTTTT.

The CDR3 is CASSPITSNQPQHF. For the CDR3, the DNA is TGTGCCAGCAGCCCCATCACTAGCAATCAGCCCCAGCATTTT. This sequence joins TRBV6-6 and TRBJ1-5; D unclear. This CDR3 has 14 amino acids. Germline CDR1 is MNHNY and CDR2 is SVGAGI (reference sequence). Trimming took 6 bases from V and 0 from J, leaving 9 bases between them.

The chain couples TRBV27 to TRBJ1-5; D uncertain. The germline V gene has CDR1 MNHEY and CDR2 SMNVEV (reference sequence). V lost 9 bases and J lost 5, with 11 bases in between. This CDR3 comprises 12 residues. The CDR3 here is CASGRADQPQHF. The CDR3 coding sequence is TGTGCCAGTGGACGGGCCGATCAGCCCCAGCATTTT.

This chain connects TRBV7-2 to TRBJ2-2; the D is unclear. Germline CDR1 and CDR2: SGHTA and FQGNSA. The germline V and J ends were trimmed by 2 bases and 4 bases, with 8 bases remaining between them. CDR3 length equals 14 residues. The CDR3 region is CASSLTSATGELFF. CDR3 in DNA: TGTGCCAGCAGCTTAACCAGTGCCACCGGGGAGCTGTTTTTT.

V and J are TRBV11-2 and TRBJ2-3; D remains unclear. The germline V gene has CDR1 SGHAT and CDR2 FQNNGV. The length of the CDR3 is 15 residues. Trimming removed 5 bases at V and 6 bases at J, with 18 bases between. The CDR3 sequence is CASSPVRLHADTQYF. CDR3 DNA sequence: TGTGCCAGCAGCCCTGTCCGTCTACATGCGGATACGCAGTATTTT.

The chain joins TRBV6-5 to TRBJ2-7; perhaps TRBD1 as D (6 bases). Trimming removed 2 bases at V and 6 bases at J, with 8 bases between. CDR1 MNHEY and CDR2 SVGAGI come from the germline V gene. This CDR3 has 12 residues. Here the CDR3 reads CASSYQGIEQYF. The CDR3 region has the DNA TGTGCCAGCAGTTACCAGGGGATCGAGCAGTACTTC.

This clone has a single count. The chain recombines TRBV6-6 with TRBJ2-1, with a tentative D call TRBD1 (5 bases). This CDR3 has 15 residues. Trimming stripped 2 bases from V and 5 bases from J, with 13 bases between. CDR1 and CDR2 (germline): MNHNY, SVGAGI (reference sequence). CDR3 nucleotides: TGTGCCAGCAGTTACCCCCAGGGTCCCCACAATGAGCAGTTCTTC. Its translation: CASSYPQGPHNEQFF.

The CDR3 is CASNSRWGQGTHGYTF. CDR3 coding DNA: TGTGCCAGCAACTCCCGGTGGGGACAGGGAACGCATGGCTACACCTTC. The V call is TRBV5-6, the J call TRBJ1-2, with TRBD1 identical over 9 bases. Germline V gives CDR1 SGHDT, CDR2 YYEEEE. The CDR3 runs to 16 residues. J lost 6 bases, V lost 6 bases, and 15 bases had no gene match. The full variable domain, in which reference TRBV5-6 and TRBJ1-2 provide the parts outside the CDR3, is DAGVTQSPTHLIKTRGQQVTLRCSPKSGHDTVSWYQQALGQGPQFIFQYYEEEERQRGNFPDRFSGHQFPNYSSELNVNALLLGDSALYLCASNSRWGQGTHGYTFGSGTRLTVV.

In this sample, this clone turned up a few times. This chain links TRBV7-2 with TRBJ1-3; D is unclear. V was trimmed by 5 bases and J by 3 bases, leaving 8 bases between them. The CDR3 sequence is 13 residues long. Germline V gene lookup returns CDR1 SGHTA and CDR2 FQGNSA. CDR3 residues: CASSRDFGNTIYF. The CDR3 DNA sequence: TGTGCCAGCAGCCGCGATTTTGGAAACACCATATATTTT.

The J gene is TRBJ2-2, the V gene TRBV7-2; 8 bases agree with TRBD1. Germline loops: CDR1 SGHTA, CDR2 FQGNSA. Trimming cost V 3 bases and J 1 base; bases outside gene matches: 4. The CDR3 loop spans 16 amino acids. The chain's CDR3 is CASSFRTGWNTGELFF. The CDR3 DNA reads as TGTGCCAGCAGCTTCCGGACAGGGTGGAACACCGGGGAGCTGTTTTTT.

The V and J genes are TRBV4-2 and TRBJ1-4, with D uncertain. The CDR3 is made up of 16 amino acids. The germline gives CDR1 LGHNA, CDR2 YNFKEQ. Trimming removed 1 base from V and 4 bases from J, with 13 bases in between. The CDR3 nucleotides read TGTGCCAGCAGCCAAGTCGAGGCCGATAGTAATGAAAAACTGTTTTTT. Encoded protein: CASSQVEADSNEKLFF.

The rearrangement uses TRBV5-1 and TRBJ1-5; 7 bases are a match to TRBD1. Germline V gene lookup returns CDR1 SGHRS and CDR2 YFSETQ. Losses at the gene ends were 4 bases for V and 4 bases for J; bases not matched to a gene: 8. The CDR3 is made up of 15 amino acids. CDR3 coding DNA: TGCGCCAGCAGCCTCCAGGGGGGTTTTAATCAGCCCCAGCATTTT. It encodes CASSLQGGFNQPQHF.